This TCR beta chain appears in the sequencing data of a study of human T cells and chemical hapten exposure. Library preparation tagged each individual cDNA molecule with a unique molecular identifier. Methods used by the authors: A typical sample had 95,638 TCRs, with about 23,224 to 690,600 overall. Each CDR3 protein gets one entry after TCRdb re-called the RACE reads with MiXCR. The V and J calls were determined by TCRdb, not by the authors. The sample has tens of thousands of distinct CDR3 sequences, roughly 5% seen once. Study-wide points: DPC sensitization produced no change in TCRs with frequency above 1 in 1000.

Specified time point: healthy volunteer bleed at 6 weeks. Someone pulled total RNA out of unfractionated whole blood. This clonotype was seen repeatedly, ten times or more. Its target is unknown. V was trimmed by 0 bases and J by 5 bases, leaving 13 bases between them. This CDR3 has 14 residues. From germline, CDR1 is GTSNPN and CDR2 SVGIG (reference sequence). This chain links TRBV30 with TRBJ2-5; no definite D call. The source material was whole blood. The receptor was isolated from a human donor in good health. Some clones in this sample may be carry-over from other donors' samples. The CDR3 loop reads CAWSVSVPPETQYF. DNA for the CDR3: TGTGCCTGGAGTGTATCTGTTCCCCCCGAGACCCAGTACTTC.